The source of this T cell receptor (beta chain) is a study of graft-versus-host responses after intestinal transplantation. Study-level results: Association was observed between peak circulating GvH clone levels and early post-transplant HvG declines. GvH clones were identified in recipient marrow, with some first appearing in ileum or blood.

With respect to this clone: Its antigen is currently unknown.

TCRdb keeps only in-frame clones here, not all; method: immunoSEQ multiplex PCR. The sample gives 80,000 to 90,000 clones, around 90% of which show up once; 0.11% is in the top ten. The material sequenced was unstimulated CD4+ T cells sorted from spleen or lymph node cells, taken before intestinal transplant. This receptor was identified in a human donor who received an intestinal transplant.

The CDR3 protein is CASSRQSFSGNTIYF. The DNA of the CDR3 is TGTGCCAGCAGTAGACAGTCCTTCTCTGGAAACACCATATATTTT. V and J are TRBV6-5 and TRBJ1-3, with D possibly TRBD1 on 5 matching bases. V shed 5 bases and J shed 0 bases, with 11 bases lying between them. The CDR3 loop spans 15 amino acids. Germline assignment: CDR1 MNHEY and CDR2 SVGAGI.